These 19 T cell receptor beta chains share one sample of origin, sequenced in a study of blood T cell repertoires in COVID-19. The data were produced by immunoSEQ multiplex PCR, yet TCRdb's version contains in-frame clones alone and is incomplete. The profile covers roughly 270,000 clones, with almost 85% appearing a single time and roughly 4.6% taken by the ten largest. Sequencing input: peripheral blood. The receptors stem from a man aged 50-60 years with active or convalescent COVID-19.

CDR3 sequence reads: CSVRKGVSFLSYEQYF. The DNA for the CDR3 is TGCAGCGTTCGAAAGGGGGTTAGCTTCTTATCCTACGAGCAGTACTTC. This sequence joins TRBV29-1 and TRBJ2-7; the D gene is possibly TRBD1 (6 bases). Germline CDR1 reads SQVTM; CDR2 reads ANQGSEA. The CDR3 has 16 amino acids. V lost 5 bases and J lost 1, with 21 bases in between.

V and J are TRBV5-1 and TRBJ2-1; 10 nucleotides line up with TRBD2. Germline CDR1 and CDR2: SGHRS and YFSETQ. This CDR3 is 16 amino acids long. With 0 bases clipped from V and 1 base from J, the junction kept 1 base outside the gene matches. CDR3 sequence (DNA): TGCGCCAGCAGCTTGGGGGGACTAGCGTCCTACAATGAGCAGTTCTTC. Its translation is CASSLGGLASYNEQFF.

V is TRBV6-5 and J is TRBJ2-3, with D possibly matching TRBD2 (5 bases). Germline CDR1 MNHEY, CDR2 SVGAGI. CDR3 length: 13 residues. Trimming cost V 8 bases and J 4 bases, with 13 bases left between them. CDR3 nucleotides: TGTGCCAGCCGGACTGCGGGCGCAGATACGCAGTATTTT. This encodes CASRTAGADTQYF.

The rearrangement joins TRBV3-1 (or the pseudogene TRBV3-2) to TRBJ1-2; possibly TRBD1 for D (6 bases). This CDR3 comprises 14 residues. Germline lookup yields CDR1 LGHDT and CDR2 YNNKEL (reference sequence). V was pared by 3 bases and J by 2 bases, with 10 bases between. The CDR3 DNA reads TGTGCCAGCAGCCATTGGACAGCCAACTATGGCTACACCTTC. Translating gives CASSHWTANYGYTF.

This clone was recorded only once. J is TRBJ2-5 and V is TRBV2, with TRBD1 matching over 7 bases. The V and J ends lost 4 bases and 5 bases, in that order; junction bases with no gene match: 7. This CDR3 comprises 14 residues. The germline gives CDR1 SNHLY, CDR2 FYNNEI. CDR3 residues: CASSARQGSETQYF. Here the CDR3 DNA reads TGTGCCAGCAGTGCGAGACAGGGATCCGAGACCCAGTACTTC.

The CDR3 sequence: CATSDRFAGDQPQHF. CDR3 coding DNA: TGTGCCACCAGTGATAGATTCGCAGGGGACCAGCCCCAGCATTTT. V and J are TRBV24-1 and TRBJ1-5; D may be TRBD1 (6 bases). Germline V gene sequence: CDR1 KGHDR, CDR2 SFDVKD. V gave up 3 bases and J gave up 7 bases, with 15 bases separating them. The CDR3 is 15 amino acids.

The CDR3: CSVQHPQGPLGGYTF. The CDR3, as DNA: TGCAGCGTCCAACATCCACAGGGGCCCCTGGGTGGCTACACCTTC. V usage is TRBV29-1 and J usage is TRBJ1-2; 7 positions agree with TRBD1. There are 15 residues in the CDR3. Germline CDR1 and CDR2: SQVTM and ANQGSEA. V dropped 6 bases and J dropped 7; count of bases not matched to a gene: 17.

This rearrangement joins TRBV24-1 to TRBJ2-7, with TRBD2 identical over 10 bases. The CDR3 is 13 amino acids. The V and J ends lost 9 bases and 5 bases, in that order; junction bases with no gene match: 6. Germline-derived CDR1 and CDR2 are KGHDR and SFDVKD. The CDR3 is CATSSGTSDEQYF. The DNA of the CDR3 is TGTGCCACCTCCTCCGGGACTAGCGACGAGCAGTACTTC.

The chain uses TRBV27 and TRBJ1-2; D is unresolved. The CDR3 is 14 residues long. Germline assignment: CDR1 MNHEY and CDR2 SMNVEV (reference sequence). Trimming removed 5 bases from V and 4 bases from J, with 14 bases in between. The CDR3 nucleotides are TGTGCCAGCAGTCCCAGCGCCCCTCGCTATGGCTACACCTTC. Protein sequence: CASSPSAPRYGYTF.

V is TRBV10-1 and J is TRBJ2-1; D gene ambiguous. Germline CDR1 WNHNN, CDR2 SYGVQD (reference sequence). The CDR3 spans 13 residues. Trimming cost V 4 bases and J 7 bases, with 11 bases left between them. CDR3 region: CASSGPRQNEQFF. CDR3 sequence (DNA): TGCGCCAGCAGTGGCCCGCGCCAAAATGAGCAGTTCTTC.

V and J are TRBV5-4 and TRBJ1-3; TRBD1 might be the D (5 bases). Trimming pared 3 bases from V and 4 bases from J, leaving 11 bases between. CDR1 SGHNT and CDR2 YYREEE come from the germline V gene (reference sequence). The CDR3 extends over 14 amino acids. The CDR3 here is CASSSRGSGNTIYF. The CDR3 nucleotides read TGTGCCAGCAGCTCCCGGGGGTCAGGAAACACCATATATTTT.

V and J are TRBV7-9 and TRBJ2-3; possibly TRBD2 for D (5 bases). The V end lost 4 bases, the J end lost 2 bases, and 22 bases lay between the germline ends. Germline values: CDR1 SEHNR, CDR2 FQNEAQ (reference sequence). This CDR3 contains 18 residues. CDR3 bases: TGTGCCAGCAGCTCGAATAGCTGGTGGGAGCGGAACACAGATACGCAGTATTTT. This sequence encodes CASSSNSWWERNTDTQYF.

The CDR3 DNA is TGCGCCAGCAGCCAGCGTAGCGGGAGCGGAGGAGAGACCCAGTACTTC. It is translated as CASSQRSGSGGETQYF. This chain uses TRBV4-1 with TRBJ2-5, with TRBD2 identical over 9 bases. V shed 3 bases, J shed 4 bases, and the junction held 9 bases outside the gene matches. Germline-derived CDR1 and CDR2 are MGHRA and YSYEKL. The CDR3 runs 16 residues.

This clone was picked up a small number of times. The chain joins TRBV18 to TRBJ2-5, with TRBD2 matching 7 bases. Germline values: CDR1 KGHSH, CDR2 LQKENI. CDR3 length: 14 residues. V was pared by 5 bases and J by 5 bases, with 8 bases of the junction left unmatched. CDR3 loop: CASSASGIGETQYF. In nucleotides, the CDR3 is TGTGCCAGCTCAGCCAGCGGGATAGGGGAGACCCAGTACTTC.

The J gene is TRBJ2-5, the V gene TRBV3-1 (or the pseudogene TRBV3-2); TRBD1 agrees at 7 bases. There are 14 residues in the CDR3. The V segment lost 1 base and the J segment 3 bases; nucleotides outside the gene matches: 2. Germline V gene lookup returns CDR1 LGHDT and CDR2 YNNKEL (reference sequence). For the CDR3, the DNA is TGTGCCAGCAGCCAAGTACAGGGGAAAGAGACCCAGTACTTC. Amino acid sequence: CASSQVQGKETQYF.

This chain joins TRBV9 and TRBJ2-1; 8 nucleotides line up with TRBD2. This CDR3 is built from 14 residues. The germline gives CDR1 SGDLS, CDR2 YYNGEE. The junction had 6 bases not matched to a gene; V was cut back by 3 bases and J by 7 bases. The CDR3 region has the DNA TGTGCCAGCAGCGGCGGAGTAGCGGGGAATGAGCAGTTCTTC. Amino acid sequence: CASSGGVAGNEQFF.

The chain carries TRBV7-3 and TRBJ1-1, with 9 bases identical to TRBD1. V lost 8 bases and J lost 5; bases outside the gene matches: 9. CDR3 length equals 14 residues. The germline gives CDR1 SGHTA, CDR2 FQGTGA. The CDR3 loop reads CASRLQGAKTEAFF. CDR3 DNA sequence: TGTGCCAGCCGACTACAGGGGGCGAAAACTGAAGCTTTCTTT. The variable domain in full, with the rest retrieved from reference TRBV7-3 and TRBJ1-1, is GAGVSQTPSNKVTEKGKYVELRCDPISGHTALYWYRQSLGQGPEFLIYFQGTGAADDSGLPNDRFFAVRPEGSVSTLKIQRTERGDSAVYLCASRLQGAKTEAFFGQGTRLTVV.

Notes on this clone: The same CDR3 arises from other DNA sequences in this sample as well. The chain has TRBV11-2 and TRBJ2-5, with 8 bases identical to TRBD1. Germline V gene lookup returns CDR1 SGHAT and CDR2 FQNNGV. The CDR3 loop spans 14 amino acids. V was clipped by 5 bases and J by 1 base; unmatched bases: 3. This CDR3 is CASSRDRGQETQYF. The CDR3 bases are TGTGCCAGCAGCCGAGACAGGGGCCAAGAGACCCAGTACTTC. The variable domain in full, completed from reference TRBV11-2 and TRBJ2-5, reads EAGVAQSPRYKIIEKRQSVAFWCNPISGHATLYWYQQILGQGPKLLIQFQNNGVVDDSQLPKDRFSAERLKGVDSTLKIQPAKLEDSAVYLCASSRDRGQETQYFGPGTRLLVL.

This clone was seen just once. The V gene is TRBV29-1, the J gene TRBJ2-2; 13 bases align to TRBD2. V trimming: 6 bases; J trimming: 11 bases; junction bases outside the gene matches: 9. The CDR3 runs to 14 residues. Looked up from germline, CDR1 is SQVTM and CDR2 is ANQGSEA. For the CDR3, the DNA is TGCAGCGTCTGGACTAGCGGGAGTTCGGGAGAGCTGTTTTTT. It translates to CSVWTSGSSGELFF.